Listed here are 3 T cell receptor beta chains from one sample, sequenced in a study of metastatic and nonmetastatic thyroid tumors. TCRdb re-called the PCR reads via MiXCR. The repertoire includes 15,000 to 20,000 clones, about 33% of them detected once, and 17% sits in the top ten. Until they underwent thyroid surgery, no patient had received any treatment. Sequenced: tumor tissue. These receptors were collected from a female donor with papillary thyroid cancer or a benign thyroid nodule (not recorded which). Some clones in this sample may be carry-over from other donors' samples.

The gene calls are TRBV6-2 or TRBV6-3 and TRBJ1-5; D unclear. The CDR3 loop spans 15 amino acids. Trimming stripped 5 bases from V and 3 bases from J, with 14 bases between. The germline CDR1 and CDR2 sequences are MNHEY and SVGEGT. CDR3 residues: CASSLTDGANQPQHF. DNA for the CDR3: TGTGCCAGCAGTCTAACGGACGGTGCCAATCAGCCCCAGCATTTT.

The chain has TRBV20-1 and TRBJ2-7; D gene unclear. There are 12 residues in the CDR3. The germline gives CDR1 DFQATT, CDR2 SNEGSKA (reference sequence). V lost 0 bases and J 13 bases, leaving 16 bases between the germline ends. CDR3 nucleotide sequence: TGCAGTGCTAGAGATACGGGCTACGAGCCCTACTTC. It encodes CSARDTGYEPYF.

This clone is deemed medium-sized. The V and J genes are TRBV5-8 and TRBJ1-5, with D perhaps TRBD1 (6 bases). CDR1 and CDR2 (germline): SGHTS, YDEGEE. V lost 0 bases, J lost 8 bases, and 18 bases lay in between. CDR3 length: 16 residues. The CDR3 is CASSLALGTKGEPQHF. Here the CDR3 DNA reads TGTGCCAGCAGCTTGGCCTTAGGGACAAAGGGTGAGCCCCAGCATTTT.